A few counts support the clone carrying this TCR beta chain. Its antigen is unknown. V dropped 4 bases and J dropped 4; count of bases not matched to a gene: 7. CDR1 and CDR2 from the germline V gene are MGHRA and YSYEKL. CDR3 length: 14 residues. The second PCR ran about 6 to 12 cycles with a sample-barcoded 5' primer and J-beta primers. In TCRdb, the 5' RACE reads were re-called with MiXCR into one record per CDR3 protein. The data contain about 670,000 distinct CDR3 sequences, 40% to 45% of them singletons. Healthy Caucasian individuals from Russia aged about 6 to 90 served as donors. Samples had at least 6 million PBMCs isolated from them. The sample originates from a study of blood T cells in healthy people across ages. Study-wide background: Per two T cells, about one barcoded beta molecule was captured through template switching. Study findings and constraints: There were more naive CD4+ cells and higher diversity in long-lived donors than in aged donors.

The origin of this receptor is a man older than 75 in good health. The chain recombines TRBV4-1 with TRBJ2-7, with TRBD1 matching over 7 bases. The sequencing sample was made of blood. CDR3 coding DNA: TGCGCCAGCAGCCTCGAGGGACAGAATTACGAGCAGTACTTC. Protein sequence: CASSLEGQNYEQYF.